The 7 T cell receptor beta chains reported below all come from one sample, sequenced in a study of blood T cells in healthy people across ages (dated by TCRdb to about 2015). The library was obtained by 5' RACE. This sample was sequenced with an Illumina HiSeq 2500. A second PCR of 7 to 11 cycles was performed with a sample-barcoded 5' primer and a J-beta primer mix. TCRdb itself trimmed the public reads at Q25 with fastp, ran MiXCR and retained productive beta chains. Rows are combined by CDR3 protein, so each entry shows the most common genes and DNA. Here the sample has about 630,000 distinct CDR3 sequences; 21% occur a single time. The top ten constitute 3.6% of the sample. Sequenced sample: blood. The receptor set was obtained from a man aged 65 to 79 in good health.

This sequence joins TRBV4-3 and TRBJ1-2, with D tentatively TRBD1 (5 bases). Germline CDR1 reads LGHNA; CDR2 reads YSLEER. The CDR3 contains 15 residues. Trimming stripped 0 bases from V and 5 bases from J, with 13 bases between. The CDR3, as DNA: TGCGCCAGCAGCCAAGAGCCCTACGGGGGGTATGGCTACACCTTC. This codes for CASSQEPYGGYGYTF.

This clonotype was observed a few times. The gene calls are TRBV3-1 and TRBJ2-5, with TRBD2 identical over 12 bases. The CDR3 contains 16 residues. Losses at the gene ends were 1 base for V and 1 base for J; bases not matched to a gene: 1. Per germline, CDR1 LGHDT and CDR2 YNNKEL (reference sequence). The CDR3 DNA sequence: TGTGCCAGCAGCCAAGGGACTAGCGGGACCCAAGAGACCCAGTACTTC. This encodes CASSQGTSGTQETQYF.

This clonotype occurred many times. The chain carries TRBV11-2 and TRBJ2-3; D is ambiguous. Germline assignment: CDR1 SGHAT and CDR2 FQNNGV. This CDR3 has 12 amino acids. Trimming cost V 1 base and J 4 bases, with 3 bases left between them. The CDR3: CASSLAPDTQYF. In DNA, the CDR3 is TGTGCCAGCAGCTTAGCGCCAGATACGCAGTATTTT.

This clonotype came up a few times. The V and J genes are TRBV7-2 and TRBJ2-1; 9 nucleotides align to TRBD2. Trimming removed 3 bases from V and 0 bases from J; junction bases left unmatched: 3. This CDR3 region has 16 residues. In germline, CDR1 is SGHTA, CDR2 FQGNSA. CDR3 amino acids: CASSFGGRGSYNEQFF. Written as DNA, the CDR3 is TGTGCCAGCAGCTTCGGCGGGAGGGGCTCCTACAATGAGCAGTTCTTC.

This clonotype was detected ten times or more. The V call is TRBV3-1, the J call TRBJ1-4, with a weak D call TRBD1 (6 bases). The germline V gene encodes CDR1 LGHDT and CDR2 YNNKEL (reference sequence). V lost 0 bases and J lost 7, with 9 bases in between. This CDR3 has 14 residues. Written as DNA, the CDR3 is TGTGCCAGCAGCCAAGATCCCAGGGGTGAAAAACTGTTTTTT. Protein: CASSQDPRGEKLFF. Full variable domain (outside the CDR3, taken from reference TRBV3-1 and TRBJ1-4): DTAVSQTPKYLVTQMGNDKSIKCEQNLGHDTMYWYKQDSKKFLKIMFSYNNKELIINETVPNRFSPKSPDKAHLNLHINSLELGDSAVYFCASSQDPRGEKLFFGSGTQLSVL.

This chain joins TRBV7-2 and TRBJ1-2; 8 bases agree with TRBD1. V gave up 2 bases and J gave up 4 bases; unmatched junction bases: 6. Looked up from germline, CDR1 is SGHTA and CDR2 is FQGNSA. This CDR3 contains 15 residues. The CDR3 sequence is CASSLQGAASYGYTF. The CDR3 DNA reads as TGTGCCAGCAGCTTACAGGGGGCGGCTTCCTATGGCTACACCTTC.

This clonotype was picked up a small number of times. The chain combines TRBV18 with TRBJ2-7; D is perhaps TRBD1 or TRBD2 (5 bases each). The CDR3 consists of 13 residues. Deletions cut 9 bases from V and 4 bases from J, with 16 bases between. The germline gives CDR1 KGHSH, CDR2 LQKENI. CDR3 in amino acids: CASFTSGAYEQYF. In DNA form, the CDR3 reads TGTGCCAGTTTCACATCCGGGGCGTACGAGCAGTACTTC. Full variable domain (missing parts from reference TRBV18 and TRBJ2-7): NAGVMQNPRHLVRRRGQEARLRCSPMKGHSHVYWYRQLPEEGLKFMVYLQKENIIDESGMPKERFSAEFPKEGPSILRIQQVVRGDSAAYFCASFTSGAYEQYFGPGTRLTVT.